This T cell receptor (beta chain) was identified during a study of lymphopenia after photon versus proton radiotherapy (dated by TCRdb to about 2019). As for the study more broadly: In patients with gastrointestinal tumors who developed high-grade lymphopenia, the study compared the immunological effects of photon radiation therapy with those of proton radiation therapy. A cohort of around 21 patients with gastrointestinal tumors who received either photon or proton therapy and subsequently developed lymphopenia was included. The study aimed to characterize how the two radiation modalities differ in their impact on the immune system.

The method was the immunoSEQ multiplex PCR assay. Deep sequencing of rearranged TCR beta loci, alongside multiparametric flow cytometry, was used to profile T cell repertoires. TCRdb re-hosts the immuneACCESS table, in-frame sequences only. Its copies lack some clones; in the studies checked, an unresolved V gene accounts for under half of them, and the cause for the rest is not known. Present in this sample are roughly 64,000 clones, around 90% of which were seen just once. The ten largest clones capture 9.5% to 15% of the sample. About this clone itself: This clone's antigen is unknown. Base quality data are lacking; no much larger clone is found one base away.

Spanning cysteine to phenylalanine, the CDR3 consists of 17 amino acids. CDR3 DNA only is kept here, 51 bases in frame from base 1. As encoded in the germline V gene, CDR1 is SGDLS while CDR2 is YYNGEE. V is clipped by 0 bases and J by 6 bases, and the sequence between their germline boundaries is 21 bases long. Paper-wide results and their limitations: After the lymphocyte count nadir, photon-treated repertoires showed oligoclonal expansion, especially of CD8+ Temra cells, which drove the drop in diversity. The survival association was examined only in patients who died, and the authors described better survival with proton therapy as a possibility, not as a demonstrated result. Across the cohort, an inverse correlation was found between a larger post-nadir drop in TCR diversity and overall survival time among patients who died. During treatment, patients who received proton therapy stayed relatively stable, whereas patients who received photon therapy lost naive T cells and TCR diversity and gained effector/memory populations.

The sequences come from peripheral blood, collected from a patient treated with proton-based radiotherapy. The chain is made from TRBV9 and TRBJ1-2; possibly the D gene is TRBD1, per 6 matching bases. The source is a man older than 75 with esophageal cancer. CDR3 loop: CASSVAGYLIGGDGYTF. The nucleotide sequence reads as follows: TGTGCCAGCAGCGTAGCAGGTTACCTAATCGGGGGCGATGGCTACACCTTC. With the portions outside the CDR3 filled from the reference TRBV9 and TRBJ1-2 genes, the complete variable region becomes DSGVTQTPKHLITATGQRVTLRCSPRSGDLSVYWYQQSLDQGLQFLIQYYNGEERAKGNILERFSAQQFPDLHSELNLSSLELGDSALYFCASSVAGYLIGGDGYTFGSGTRLTVV.